The 25 T cell receptor beta chains given below trace back to one sample, sequenced in a study of cytomegalovirus exposure and HLA in healthy donors (TCRdb year 2017). Libraries were constructed by the immunoSEQ multiplex PCR assay. A mixture of 60 forward primers for TCR Vbeta segments and 13 reverse primers for TCR Jbeta segments was used in the multiplex PCR. TCRdb mirrors the immuneACCESS table, restricted to in-frame sequences. Some clones are absent from its copies; in checked studies, under half trace to an unresolved V gene, and the reason for the others is unknown. Recorded for this sample are about 160,000 clones; about three quarters of them occurred a single time. 4.7% of the sample is held by the ten biggest clonotypes. Sequencing was performed on PBMCs. These receptors originate from a man aged 18-30 years in good health and CMV-seropositive.

V gene TRBV7-9 combines with J gene TRBJ2-3; the D gene is possibly TRBD1 (5 bases). The germline V gene encodes CDR1 SEHNR and CDR2 FQNEAQ (reference sequence). The CDR3 is 14 amino acids. V was trimmed by 1 base and J by 8 bases, leaving 13 bases between them. The CDR3 DNA sequence: TGTGCCAGCAGCTTAGAACAGGTTCCTCGTACGCAGTATTTT. Residues: CASSLEQVPRTQYF.

This chain joins TRBV7-9 and TRBJ1-2; no firm D call. Between the trimmed V and J ends, which lost 3 bases and 8 bases, there was a span of 10 bases. CDR3 length: 12 residues. The germline gives CDR1 SEHNR, CDR2 FQNEAQ (reference sequence). The CDR3 bases are TGTGCCAGCAGCTTCCCCGGCGGCGGCTACACCTTC. Its protein product is CASSFPGGGYTF.

V gene TRBV10-3 combines with J gene TRBJ1-6, with D perhaps matching TRBD1 (5 bases). Trimming left V 4 bases short and J 8 bases short, with 15 bases between. Germline CDR1 reads ENHRY; CDR2 reads SYGVKD. This CDR3 has 15 residues. The CDR3 DNA follows: TGTGCCATCAGTGGGGGGAGGGGCAAGGATTCACCCCTCCACTTT. Its protein product is CAISGGRGKDSPLHF.

The chain recombines TRBV5-1 with TRBJ2-5; TRBD1 aligns across 7 bases. V dropped 5 bases and J dropped 0; count of bases not matched to a gene: 13. In germline, CDR1 is SGHRS, CDR2 YFSETQ. The CDR3 length is 17 residues. The CDR3 coding sequence is TGCGCCAGCAGTTCCGGGGACAGCCCGTCGTACCAAGAGACCCAGTACTTC. Translation gives CASSSGDSPSYQETQYF. Full variable domain (missing parts from reference TRBV5-1 and TRBJ2-5): KAGVTQTPRYLIKTRGQQVTLSCSPISGHRSVSWYQQTPGQGLQFLFEYFSETQRNKGNFPGRFSGRQFSNSRSEMNVSTLELGDSALYLCASSSGDSPSYQETQYFGPGTRLLVL.

The chain uses TRBV11-2 and TRBJ2-5; 8 bases agree with TRBD2. Germline V gene sequence: CDR1 SGHAT, CDR2 FQNNGV. The CDR3 has 16 residues. J gave up 1 base and V 1 base, and 5 bases lay outside the gene matches. The CDR3 sequence is CASSLGVAGTQETQYF. The CDR3 nucleotides are TGTGCCAGCAGCTTAGGTGTAGCGGGGACCCAAGAGACCCAGTACTTC.

This chain uses TRBV30 with TRBJ1-2, with a weak D call TRBD1 (6 bases). Germline assignment: CDR1 GTSNPN and CDR2 SVGIG (reference sequence). The CDR3 consists of 13 residues. V gave up 5 bases and J gave up 0 bases, with 10 bases separating them. This CDR3 reads CAWYRAPNYGYTF. CDR3 nucleotides: TGTGCCTGGTACAGGGCACCTAACTATGGCTACACCTTC.

The chain combines TRBV11-2 with TRBJ1-1, with 7 bases that match TRBD1. V lost 3 bases to trimming and J lost 5 bases; unmatched junction nucleotides: 9. CDR3 length: 15 residues. The germline CDR1 and CDR2 sequences are SGHAT and FQNNGV. This chain's CDR3 is CASSFTNIRGTEAFF. The CDR3 bases are TGTGCCAGCAGCTTTACTAACATCAGGGGGACTGAAGCTTTCTTT.

This clone showed up just a few times. The genes are TRBV7-9 and TRBJ2-6; 7 bases fit TRBD1. The CDR3 loop spans 17 amino acids. The V gene end was trimmed by 4 bases and the J gene end by 0 bases; junction bases not matched to a gene: 6. Looked up from germline, CDR1 is SEHNR and CDR2 is FQNEAQ (reference sequence). The CDR3 DNA reads as TGTGCCAGCAGCTACGGGGACAGCACCTCTGGGGCCAACGTCCTGACTTTC. Residues: CASSYGDSTSGANVLTF.

This clone was seen only a few times. J is TRBJ2-3 and V is TRBV2; 10 bases are shared with TRBD1. This CDR3 is 15 amino acids long. The V segment lost 6 bases and the J segment 2 bases; nucleotides outside the gene matches: 5. Per the germline V gene, CDR1 is SNHLY and CDR2 is FYNNEI. CDR3 sequence (DNA): TGTGCCAGCAGGTCGACAGGGGGCTACACAGATACGCAGTATTTT. It specifies CASRSTGGYTDTQYF.

V gene TRBV6-1 combines with J gene TRBJ2-2, with D uncertain. The germline CDR1 and CDR2 sequences are MNHNS and SASEGT. The CDR3 is 13 residues long. V lost 5 bases to trimming and J lost 6 bases, with 10 bases between them. In nucleotides, the CDR3 is TGTGCCAGCAGTCCAACTACACCCGGGGAGCTGTTTTTT. Translation gives CASSPTTPGELFF.

With regard to this clone: At one end, the junction sequence differs from germline, possibly due to a read error. The V and J genes are TRBV7-7 and TRBJ1-1; D is possibly TRBD1 (6 bases). The CDR3 loop spans 14 amino acids. Germline values: CDR1 SSHAT, CDR2 FNYEAQ (reference sequence). In DNA form, the CDR3 reads TGTGCTAGCAGCTTGGGACAACTGAACACTGAAGCTTTCTTT. Translated: CASSLGQLNTEAFF.

The chain recombines TRBV5-4 with TRBJ2-3; no clear D. The CDR3 runs 16 residues. Germline lookup yields CDR1 SGHNT and CDR2 YYREEE (reference sequence). The V and J ends lost 4 bases and 2 bases respectively, with 17 bases between them. The CDR3 nucleotides are TGTGCCAGCAGCCCCGTCTACGGCAGGAACACAGATACGCAGTATTTT. This sequence encodes CASSPVYGRNTDTQYF.

This chain uses TRBV28 with TRBJ2-2; a possible D gene is TRBD1 (5 bases). Germline V gene lookup returns CDR1 MDHEN and CDR2 SYDVKM. Trimming stripped 3 bases from V and 1 base from J, with 12 bases between. This CDR3 has 16 residues. CDR3 nucleotides: TGTGCCAGCAGTTTCACGTCAGGGTTGAACACCGGGGAGCTGTTTTTT. This codes for CASSFTSGLNTGELFF.

The chain couples TRBV19 to TRBJ1-4, with D possibly being TRBD1 (5 bases). The CDR3 consists of 14 residues. Trimming removed 5 bases at V and 3 bases at J, with 10 bases between. Looked up from germline, CDR1 is LNHDA and CDR2 is SQIVND (reference sequence). The CDR3, as DNA: TGTGCCAGTAGTCAGGGCTGGGCTAATGAAAAACTGTTTTTT. Its protein is CASSQGWANEKLFF.

This clone was found once. This chain joins TRBV28 and TRBJ2-1; 12 nucleotides match TRBD2. Looked up from germline, CDR1 is MDHEN and CDR2 is SYDVKM. The V segment lost 6 bases and the J segment 4 bases; nucleotides outside the gene matches: 10. The CDR3 covers 17 residues. The CDR3 DNA is TGTGCCAGCAGCCCCACTAGCGGGGGGAGGAAATACAATGAGCAGTTCTTC. Its translation is CASSPTSGGRKYNEQFF. The variable domain in full, with the rest retrieved from reference TRBV28 and TRBJ2-1, is DVKVTQSSRYLVKRTGEKVFLECVQDMDHENMFWYRQDPGLGLRLIYFSYDVKMKEKGDIPEGYSVSREKKERFSLILESASTNQTSMYLCASSPTSGGRKYNEQFFGPGTRLTVL.

This clone occurred a few times. The chain uses TRBV2 and TRBJ2-1; no firm D call. The CDR3 runs 14 residues. V lost 6 bases to trimming and J lost 9 bases, with 18 bases between them. CDR1 and CDR2 from the germline V gene are SNHLY and FYNNEI. CDR3 DNA: TGTGCCAGCAGAATCTACAATGAGGCACCTGAGCAGTTCTTC. Translated: CASRIYNEAPEQFF.

This chain joins TRBV13 and TRBJ1-2; D unclear. This CDR3 contains 11 residues. The germline V and J ends were trimmed by 4 bases and 2 bases, with 2 bases remaining between them. CDR1 and CDR2 (germline): PRHDT, FYEKMQ (reference sequence). CDR3 region: CASSSNYGYTF. The CDR3 DNA reads TGTGCCAGCAGCTCAAACTATGGCTACACCTTC.

The rearrangement links TRBV7-9 to TRBJ1-4; D may be TRBD1 (5 bases). V was shortened by 7 bases and J by 5 bases, with 14 bases between the two germline ends. This CDR3 comprises 14 residues. Germline values: CDR1 SEHNR, CDR2 FQNEAQ (reference sequence). The CDR3: CASKGDSLNEKLFF. CDR3 bases: TGTGCCAGCAAGGGCGACAGCCTAAATGAAAAACTGTTTTTT.

This clone was observed a few times. This chain joins TRBV30 and TRBJ2-1; TRBD2 matches 12 bases. The CDR3 has 14 amino acids. The V and J ends lost 3 bases and 9 bases, in that order; junction bases with no gene match: 6. The V gene's germline CDR1 is GTSNPN and CDR2 SVGIG (reference sequence). The CDR3 loop is CAWRRTSGIGEQFF. In DNA, the CDR3 is TGTGCCTGGAGAAGGACTAGCGGGATCGGTGAGCAGTTCTTC.

The V gene is TRBV14, the J gene TRBJ1-2; D gene uncertain. The CDR3 runs 17 residues. Germline V gene lookup returns CDR1 SGHDN and CDR2 FVKESK. Trimming cost V 3 bases and J 8 bases, with 25 bases left between them. For the CDR3, the DNA is TGTGCCAGCAGCCAGGGTTTAGAAATCTGGGCTATGTTGGGCTACACCTTC. Translation: CASSQGLEIWAMLGYTF.

V is TRBV10-3 and J is TRBJ2-1; 12 bases agree with TRBD2. Trimming took 9 bases from V and 5 from J; bases not matched to a gene: 5. Germline V lookup: CDR1 ENHRY, CDR2 SYGVKD. The CDR3 spans 14 residues. This chain's CDR3 is CAMATSGSNNEQFF. The DNA for the CDR3 is TGTGCCATGGCGACTAGCGGGAGTAACAATGAGCAGTTCTTC.

This clone was counted a few times. V and J are TRBV15 and TRBJ1-5; D is ambiguous. Trimming took off 3 bases at V and 2 bases at J, with 8 bases between the two ends. CDR1 and CDR2 (germline): LNHNV, YYDKDF (reference sequence). The CDR3 is 14 residues long. In nucleotides, the CDR3 is TGTGCCACCAGCAGTAGAGAGGGCAATCAGCCCCAGCATTTT. Translation: CATSSREGNQPQHF.

The chain has TRBV4-1 and TRBJ2-5; TRBD2 matches 12 bases. Losses at the gene ends were 4 bases for V and 5 bases for J; bases not matched to a gene: 8. The length of the CDR3 is 16 residues. CDR1 is MGHRA, CDR2 YSYEKL, per germline. The CDR3 nucleotides read TGCGCCAGCAGCCTGTCTAGCGGGAGGGCCGACGAGACCCAGTACTTC. As protein: CASSLSSGRADETQYF.

The chain recombines TRBV28 with TRBJ1-1; 12 bases are shared with TRBD1. The V gene end was trimmed by 2 bases and the J gene end by 5 bases; junction bases not matched to a gene: 6. Germline lookup yields CDR1 MDHEN and CDR2 SYDVKM. CDR3 length: 16 residues. CDR3 in amino acids: CASSLTGQGARTEAFF. The CDR3 DNA is TGTGCCAGCAGTTTAACGGGACAGGGGGCGCGGACTGAAGCTTTCTTT.

The genes are TRBV7-2 and TRBJ1-1; no clear D. Germline lookup yields CDR1 SGHTA and CDR2 FQGNSA. V was cut by 5 bases and J by 1 base, with 11 bases left in between. The CDR3 covers 14 residues. The CDR3 sequence: CASSHPGKNTEAFF. The CDR3 DNA is TGTGCCAGCAGCCACCCCGGGAAGAACACTGAAGCTTTCTTT.